This entry features one T cell receptor beta chain sequence. The data belong to a study of blood T cell repertoires in COVID-19. Study-level background: Acute-phase and convalescent COVID-19 samples originated in the United States, Italy and Spain. T cells, B-cell-depleted T cells, or PBMCs supplied cDNA or gDNA.

TCRdb's table, derived via immunoSEQ multiplex PCR, lists solely in-frame clones and lacks some. The table lists 150,000 to 180,000 clones, about 90% of them singletons. V was cut by 3 bases and J by 6 bases, with 5 bases left in between. The length of the CDR3 is 11 residues. Germline values: CDR1 KGHSH, CDR2 LQKENI. The TCR was taken from a man in his forties or fifties with acute or convalescent COVID-19. Material for sequencing was peripheral blood. The chain has TRBV18 and TRBJ1-2; D unresolved. The chain's CDR3 is CASSPSDGYTF. The CDR3 DNA follows: TGTGCCAGCTCACCGTCGGATGGCTACACCTTC.